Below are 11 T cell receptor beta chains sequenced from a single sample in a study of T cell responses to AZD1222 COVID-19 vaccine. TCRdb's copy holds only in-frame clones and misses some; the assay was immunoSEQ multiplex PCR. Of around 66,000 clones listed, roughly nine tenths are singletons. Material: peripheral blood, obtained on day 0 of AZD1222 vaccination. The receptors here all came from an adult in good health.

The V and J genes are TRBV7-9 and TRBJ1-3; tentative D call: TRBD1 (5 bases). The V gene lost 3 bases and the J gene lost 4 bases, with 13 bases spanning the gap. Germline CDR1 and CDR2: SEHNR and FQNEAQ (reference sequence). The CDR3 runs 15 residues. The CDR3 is CASSLTVAPGNTIYF. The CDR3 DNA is TGTGCCAGCAGCTTGACAGTGGCCCCCGGAAACACCATATATTTT.

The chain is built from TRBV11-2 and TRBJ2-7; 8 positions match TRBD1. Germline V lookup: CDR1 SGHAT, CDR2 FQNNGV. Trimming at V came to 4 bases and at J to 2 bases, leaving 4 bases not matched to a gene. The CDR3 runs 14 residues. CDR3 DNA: TGTGCCAGCAGCTCCGGACAGGGAACCTACGAGCAGTACTTC. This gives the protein CASSSGQGTYEQYF.

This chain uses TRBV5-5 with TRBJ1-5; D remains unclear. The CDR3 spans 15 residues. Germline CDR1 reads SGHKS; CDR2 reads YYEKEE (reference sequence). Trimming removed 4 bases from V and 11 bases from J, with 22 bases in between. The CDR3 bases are TGTGCCAGCAGCCCCGACTCCTTCCCTGCTTCAGCCCAGCATTTT. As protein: CASSPDSFPASAQHF.

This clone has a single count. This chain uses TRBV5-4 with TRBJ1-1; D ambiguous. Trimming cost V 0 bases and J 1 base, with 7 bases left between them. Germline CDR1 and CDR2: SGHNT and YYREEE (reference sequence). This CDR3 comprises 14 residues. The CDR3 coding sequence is TGTGCCAGCAGCTTGGGGGCCTCGAACACTGAAGCTTTCTTT. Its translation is CASSLGASNTEAFF.

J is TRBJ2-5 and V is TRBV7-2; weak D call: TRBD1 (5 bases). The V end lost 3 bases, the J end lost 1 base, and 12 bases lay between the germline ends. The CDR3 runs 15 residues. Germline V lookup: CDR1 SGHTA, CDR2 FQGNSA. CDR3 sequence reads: CASSFNQGIQETQYF. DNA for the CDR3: TGTGCCAGCAGCTTTAATCAGGGAATCCAAGAGACCCAGTACTTC.

Here the CDR3 DNA reads TGTGCCAGCAGCGTAGTACTTCAGGGACAGGCAGATGGGAACACTGAAGCTTTCTTT. The encoded protein is CASSVVLQGQADGNTEAFF. The V call is TRBV9, the J call TRBJ1-1; 8 bases match TRBD1. CDR1 and CDR2 from the germline V gene are SGDLS and YYNGEE. The V gene end was trimmed by 0 bases and the J gene end by 1 base; junction bases not matched to a gene: 14. This CDR3 region has 19 residues.

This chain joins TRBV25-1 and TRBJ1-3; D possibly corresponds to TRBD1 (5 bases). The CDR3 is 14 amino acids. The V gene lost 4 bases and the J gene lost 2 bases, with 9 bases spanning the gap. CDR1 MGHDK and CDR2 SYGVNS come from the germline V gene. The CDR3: CASSGREAGNTIYF. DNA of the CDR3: TGTGCCAGCAGTGGCAGGGAGGCTGGAAACACCATATATTTT.

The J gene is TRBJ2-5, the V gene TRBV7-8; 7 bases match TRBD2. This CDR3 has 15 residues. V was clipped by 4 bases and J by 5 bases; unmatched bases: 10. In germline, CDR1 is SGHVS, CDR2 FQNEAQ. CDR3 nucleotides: TGTGCCAGCAGCTCCCCCGGTGGGCGGGGGGAGACCCAGTACTTC. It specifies CASSSPGGRGETQYF.

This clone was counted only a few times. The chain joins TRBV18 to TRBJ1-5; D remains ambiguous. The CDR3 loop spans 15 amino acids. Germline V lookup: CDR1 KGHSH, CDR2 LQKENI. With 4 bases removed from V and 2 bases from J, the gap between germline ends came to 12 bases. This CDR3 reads CASSLFDRGNQPQHF. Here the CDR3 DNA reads TGTGCCAGCTCACTATTCGACCGCGGCAATCAGCCCCAGCATTTT.

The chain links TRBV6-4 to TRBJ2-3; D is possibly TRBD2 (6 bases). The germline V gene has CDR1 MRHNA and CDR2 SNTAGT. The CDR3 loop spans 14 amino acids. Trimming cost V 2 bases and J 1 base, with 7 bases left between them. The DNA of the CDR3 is TGTGCCAGCAGTGACGGCGGGGGCACAGATACGCAGTATTTT. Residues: CASSDGGGTDTQYF.

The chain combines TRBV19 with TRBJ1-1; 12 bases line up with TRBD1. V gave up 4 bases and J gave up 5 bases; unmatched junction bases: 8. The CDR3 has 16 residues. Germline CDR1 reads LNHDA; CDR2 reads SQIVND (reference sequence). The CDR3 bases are TGTGCCAGTAGTACCATCCGGGACAGGGGGCCGACTGAAGCTTTCTTT. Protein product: CASSTIRDRGPTEAFF.